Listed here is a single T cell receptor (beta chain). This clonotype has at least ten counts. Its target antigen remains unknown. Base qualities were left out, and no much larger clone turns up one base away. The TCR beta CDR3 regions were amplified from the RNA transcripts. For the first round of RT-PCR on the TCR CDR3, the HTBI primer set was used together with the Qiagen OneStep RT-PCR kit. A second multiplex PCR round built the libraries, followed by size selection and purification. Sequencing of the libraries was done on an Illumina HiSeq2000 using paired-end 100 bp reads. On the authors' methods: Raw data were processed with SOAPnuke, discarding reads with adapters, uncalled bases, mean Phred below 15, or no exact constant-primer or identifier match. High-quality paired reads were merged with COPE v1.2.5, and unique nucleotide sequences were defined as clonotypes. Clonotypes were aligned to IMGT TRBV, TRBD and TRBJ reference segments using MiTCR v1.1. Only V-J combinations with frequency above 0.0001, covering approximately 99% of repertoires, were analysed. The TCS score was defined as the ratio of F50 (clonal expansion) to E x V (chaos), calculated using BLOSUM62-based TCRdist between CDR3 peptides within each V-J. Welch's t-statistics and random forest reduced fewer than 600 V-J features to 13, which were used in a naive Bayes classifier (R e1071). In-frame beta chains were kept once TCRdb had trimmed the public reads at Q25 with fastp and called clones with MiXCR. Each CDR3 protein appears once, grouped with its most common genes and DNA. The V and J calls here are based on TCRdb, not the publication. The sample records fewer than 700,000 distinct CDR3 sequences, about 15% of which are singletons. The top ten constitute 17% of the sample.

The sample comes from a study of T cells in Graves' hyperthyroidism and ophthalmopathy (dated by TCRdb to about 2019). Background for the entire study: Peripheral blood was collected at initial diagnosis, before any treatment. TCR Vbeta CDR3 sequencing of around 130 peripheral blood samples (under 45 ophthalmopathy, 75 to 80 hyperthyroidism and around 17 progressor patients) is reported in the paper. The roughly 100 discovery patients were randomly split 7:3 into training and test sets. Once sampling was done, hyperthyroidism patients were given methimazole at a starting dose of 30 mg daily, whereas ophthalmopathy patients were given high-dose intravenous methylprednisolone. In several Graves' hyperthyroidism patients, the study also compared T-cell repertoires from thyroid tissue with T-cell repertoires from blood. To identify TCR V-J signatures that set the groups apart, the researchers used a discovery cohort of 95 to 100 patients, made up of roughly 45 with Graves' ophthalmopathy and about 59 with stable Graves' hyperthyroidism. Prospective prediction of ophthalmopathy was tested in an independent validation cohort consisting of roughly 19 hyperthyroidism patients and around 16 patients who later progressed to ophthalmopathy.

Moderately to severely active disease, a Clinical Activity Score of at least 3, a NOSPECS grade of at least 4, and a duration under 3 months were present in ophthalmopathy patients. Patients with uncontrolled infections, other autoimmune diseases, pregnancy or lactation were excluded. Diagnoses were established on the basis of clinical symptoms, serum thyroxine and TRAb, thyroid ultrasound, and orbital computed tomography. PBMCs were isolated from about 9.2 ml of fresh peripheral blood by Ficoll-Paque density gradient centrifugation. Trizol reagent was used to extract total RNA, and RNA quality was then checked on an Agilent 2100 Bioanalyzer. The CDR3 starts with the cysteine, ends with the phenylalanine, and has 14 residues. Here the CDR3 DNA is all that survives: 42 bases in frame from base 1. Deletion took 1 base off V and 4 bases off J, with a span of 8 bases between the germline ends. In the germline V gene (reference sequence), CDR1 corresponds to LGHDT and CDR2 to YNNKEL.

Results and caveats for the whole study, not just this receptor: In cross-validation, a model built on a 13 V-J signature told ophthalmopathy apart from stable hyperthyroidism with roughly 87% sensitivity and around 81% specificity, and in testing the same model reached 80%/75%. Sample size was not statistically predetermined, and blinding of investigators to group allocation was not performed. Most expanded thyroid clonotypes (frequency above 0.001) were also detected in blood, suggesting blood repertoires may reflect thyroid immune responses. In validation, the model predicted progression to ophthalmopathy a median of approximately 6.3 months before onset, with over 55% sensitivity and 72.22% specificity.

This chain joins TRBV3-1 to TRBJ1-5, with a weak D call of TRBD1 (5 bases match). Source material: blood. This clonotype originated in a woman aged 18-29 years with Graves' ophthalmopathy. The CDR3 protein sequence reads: CASSQGRTNQPQHF. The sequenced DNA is TGTGCCAGCAGCCAAGGACGGACAAATCAGCCCCAGCATTTT. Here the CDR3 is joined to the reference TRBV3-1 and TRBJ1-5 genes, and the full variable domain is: DTAVSQTPKYLVTQMGNDKSIKCEQNLGHDTMYWYKQDSKKFLKIMFSYNNKELIINETVPNRFSPKSPDKAHLNLHINSLELGDSAVYFCASSQGRTNQPQHFGDGTRLSIL.